This TCR beta chain is drawn from a study of blood T cell repertoires in COVID-19 (dated by TCRdb to 2020 to 2021). Some background on the complete study: Samples covering the acute and convalescent phases of COVID-19 were provided by collaborators in the United States, Italy and Spain. The prospective study material was composed of cDNA or gDNA derived from T cells, B-cell-depleted T cells, or PBMCs. The dataset comprised deeply sampled blood TCRbeta repertoires from subjects exposed to, actively infected with, or recovered from COVID-19. A freely available public database, intended as a resource for researchers studying the immune response to SARS-CoV-2, is where the repertoires were released. Samples were obtained from the ongoing ImmuneRACE study (first 160 participants) and from 950 to 1,500 subjects provided by 6 global collaborators. Sample metadata almost always included a de-identified subject ID, COVID-19 status, age in years and sex. Where available, HLA class I and class II types were obtained from metadata supplied by the sample provider rather than from assay-based typing. The full study reports these points: The quantity of clinical and demographic metadata differed by source and by participant and was supplied without curation.

Enrolling through a virtual design, the prospective study's participants ranged in age from roughly 18 to 100 years and lived across 24 United States geographic areas. To assign participants to cohorts, the prospective study relied on clinical history that participants themselves reported in a screening survey and a study questionnaire. In the prospective study, mobile phlebotomists collected whole blood, serum and a nasopharyngeal or oropharyngeal swab from each participant. Over an approximately 2-month period, participants in the prospective study had the option of providing additional blood draws and questionnaires. Before DNA extraction, prospective study blood samples were shipped either frozen or at room temperature. About this clone: It has no known antigen specificity. Nothing much larger sits one base from this clone, and base qualities are not available.

Taken from cysteine to phenylalanine, the CDR3 has 14 residues. Of all the DNA, just the CDR3 is kept, 42 bases in frame from base 1. Deletion took 2 bases off V and 1 base off J, with a span of 8 bases between the germline ends. As encoded in the germline V gene, CDR1 is ENHRY while CDR2 is SYGVKD. TCRbeta CDR3 regions were amplified from genomic DNA using the immunoSEQ Assay, a bias-controlled multiplex PCR. The paper's data handling went like this. Nucleated cell counts per sample were estimated from amplification of reference gene primers within the assay. Sequence reads were collapsed and filtered to measure the absolute abundance of every unique TCRbeta CDR3 rearrangement. For each sample, productive Simpson clonality was calculated by taking the square root of Simpson's diversity index across productive rearrangements. In TCRdb, the immuneACCESS table is reduced to in-frame sequences with V and J assigned. These tables do not hold every clone; where another copy was compared, an unresolved V gene accounts for under half, and the others remain unexplained. V and J calls and clone size are given by that table; D and trimming were obtained from the DNA. In this sample the table shows around 420,000 clones, 88% of which occur a single time. The top ten clonotypes cover roughly 2% of the sample.

Input material: PBMCs or T cells enriched from blood (not recorded which). The clonotype originates from a woman in her 40s with acute COVID-19. The chain is made from TRBV10-3 and TRBJ1-2; confidence is insufficient to name the D gene. The CDR3 protein sequence reads: CAISEGQVNYGYTF. The DNA sequence reads TGTGCCATCAGTGAGGGTCAGGTTAACTATGGCTACACCTTC.